The 21 T cell receptor beta chains below come from one sample, sequenced in a study of blood T cell repertoires in COVID-19. The method was immunoSEQ multiplex PCR; TCRdb's version includes in-frame clones alone and lacks a portion of them. The repertoire consists of roughly 100,000 clones, with 80% to 90% occurring once and the leading ten covering about 5.2%. Sequencing input: peripheral blood. These receptor sequences come from a woman aged 80 or over with active COVID-19.

The chain combines TRBV7-2 with TRBJ2-5; D is possibly TRBD1 (7 bases). The CDR3 totals 14 residues. V was cut by 5 bases and J by 5 bases, with 15 bases left in between. The germline CDR1 and CDR2 sequences are SGHTA and FQGNSA. This CDR3 is CASSLRQGLETQYF. The CDR3 DNA reads as TGTGCCAGCAGCCTCCGACAGGGACTTGAGACCCAGTACTTC. Drawing the rest from reference TRBV7-2 and TRBJ2-5, the complete variable domain is GAGVSQSPSNKVTEKGKDVELRCDPISGHTALYWYRQSLGQGLEFLIYFQGNSAPDKSGLPSDRFSAERTGGSVSTLTIQRTQQEDSAVYLCASSLRQGLETQYFGPGTRLLVL.

V is TRBV4-2 and J is TRBJ1-4; 10 bases are shared with TRBD1. The germline CDR1 and CDR2 sequences are LGHNA and YNFKEQ. V lost 4 bases to trimming and J lost 6 bases; unmatched junction nucleotides: 5. The CDR3 loop spans 15 amino acids. CDR3 DNA sequence: TGTGCCAGCAGCCGCTCCGGGACAGGGGATGAAAAACTGTTTTTT. Translated: CASSRSGTGDEKLFF.

This sequence joins TRBV12-3 or TRBV12-4 and TRBJ1-5, with D perhaps matching TRBD1 (5 bases). V was clipped by 10 bases and J by 3 bases, with 13 bases between them. This CDR3 is 13 amino acids long. The CDR3 coding sequence is TGTGCCACACGGGGGGGTAACAATCAGCCCCAGCATTTT. Its translation: CATRGGNNQPQHF.

This clone was counted once. The CDR3 region is CASSQDWPHQETQYF. In DNA, the CDR3 is TGCGCCAGCAGCCAAGATTGGCCACATCAAGAGACCCAGTACTTC. The chain joins TRBV4-1 to TRBJ2-5; D gene uncertain. The V gene lost 0 bases and the J gene lost 2 bases, with 10 bases spanning the gap. CDR1 is MGHRA, CDR2 YSYEKL, per germline. CDR3 length: 15 residues.

This clone was picked up one time. The chain couples TRBV6-5 to TRBJ2-5; TRBD2 matches at 9 bases. Looked up from germline, CDR1 is MNHEY and CDR2 is SVGAGI. The length of the CDR3 is 14 residues. The junction had 7 bases not matched to a gene; V was cut back by 6 bases and J by 5 bases. The CDR3 bases are TGTGCCAGCAGGCAACGCGGGGGGGTGGAGACCCAGTACTTC. Its protein is CASRQRGGVETQYF.

The chain joins TRBV7-3 to TRBJ1-1, with D perhaps matching TRBD1 (6 bases). V was clipped by 2 bases and J by 10 bases, with 14 bases between them. Germline V CDR1 and CDR2: SGHTA, FQGTGA. This CDR3 comprises 13 residues. The CDR3 coding sequence is TGTGCCAGCAGCTTAGTTCGCGGGGGCCCAGCTTTCTTT. Protein product: CASSLVRGGPAFF.

This sequence joins TRBV5-1 and TRBJ2-7, with 7 positions matching TRBD2. CDR3 length: 14 amino acids. Germline V gene sequence: CDR1 SGHRS, CDR2 YFSETQ. V was clipped by 1 base and J by 2 bases; unmatched bases: 3. The CDR3 region has the DNA TGCGCCAGCAGCTTGAGCGGGACCGCCTACGAGCAGTACTTC. This translates into CASSLSGTAYEQYF.

The V and J genes are TRBV27 and TRBJ2-4, with D hard to call. From germline, CDR1 is MNHEY and CDR2 SMNVEV (reference sequence). V was trimmed by 6 bases and J by 7 bases, leaving 7 bases between them. CDR3 size: 11 residues. CDR3 region: CASSAGNIQYF. Here the CDR3 DNA reads TGTGCCAGCAGCGCTGGCAACATTCAGTACTTC.

V gene TRBV6-6 combines with J gene TRBJ2-1; 12 bases line up with TRBD2. The CDR3 length is 15 residues. Germline CDR1 MNHNY, CDR2 SVGAGI (reference sequence). J lost 7 bases, V lost 6 bases, and 7 bases had no gene match. CDR3 in amino acids: CASSPLAGGPNEQFF. CDR3 nucleotides: TGTGCCAGCAGCCCACTAGCGGGAGGACCGAATGAGCAGTTCTTC.

This clone was seen more than once but under ten times. This chain joins TRBV28 and TRBJ2-7; perhaps TRBD1 as D (5 bases). The CDR3 has 13 amino acids. From germline, CDR1 is MDHEN and CDR2 SYDVKM. The V end lost 7 bases, the J end lost 1 base, and 11 bases lay between the germline ends. This CDR3 reads CASTNSGSYEQYF. Written as DNA, the CDR3 is TGTGCCAGCACCAACTCAGGGTCCTACGAGCAGTACTTC.

V usage is TRBV28 and J usage is TRBJ2-3; D perhaps matches TRBD1 (5 bases). V was cut by 5 bases and J by 0 bases, with 12 bases left in between. The CDR3 is made up of 15 amino acids. Germline CDR1 reads MDHEN; CDR2 reads SYDVKM. This CDR3 is CASSRQKISTDTQYF. Written as DNA, the CDR3 is TGTGCCAGCAGTCGACAGAAAATTAGCACAGATACGCAGTATTTT.

This clone was seen a handful of times. This sequence joins TRBV20-1 and TRBJ2-1; 8 nucleotides agree with TRBD2. Germline lookup yields CDR1 DFQATT and CDR2 SNEGSKA (reference sequence). This CDR3 has 15 residues. V trimming: 3 bases; J trimming: 6 bases; junction bases outside the gene matches: 10. The CDR3 spells CSASDPGLGSNEQFF. CDR3 bases: TGCAGTGCTAGTGACCCGGGACTAGGAAGCAATGAGCAGTTCTTC.

In DNA, the CDR3 is TGTGCCAGCAGTTTTCTTGCTAGCGGGAGAGATACGCAGTATTTT. Its protein product is CASSFLASGRDTQYF. The V gene is TRBV27, the J gene TRBJ2-3; 10 bases align to TRBD2. Germline trimming cut 3 bases from V and 5 bases from J; bases unmatched to any gene: 5. The CDR3 runs 15 residues. Looked up from germline, CDR1 is MNHEY and CDR2 is SMNVEV (reference sequence).

The chain is built from TRBV5-1 and TRBJ2-3; tentative D call: TRBD2 (5 bases). From germline, CDR1 is SGHRS and CDR2 YFSETQ. The CDR3 is made up of 16 amino acids. Trimming stripped 0 bases from V and 6 bases from J, with 17 bases between. The CDR3 region is CASSLDLSGMMDTQYF. The CDR3, as DNA: TGCGCCAGCAGCTTGGATCTAAGCGGTATGATGGATACGCAGTATTTT.

The rearrangement links TRBV7-8 to TRBJ1-2, with D perhaps TRBD1 (5 bases). Trimming took off 5 bases at V and 8 bases at J, with 12 bases between the two ends. The CDR3 has 12 residues. The V gene's germline CDR1 is SGHVS and CDR2 FQNEAQ. CDR3 nucleotides: TGTGCCAGCAGCACCTCAGGGTACGGCTACACCTTC. Protein: CASSTSGYGYTF.

J is TRBJ2-2 and V is TRBV28, with a weak D call TRBD2 (6 bases). Trimming removed 8 bases at V and 0 bases at J, with 10 bases between. Germline assignment: CDR1 MDHEN and CDR2 SYDVKM. The CDR3 is made up of 14 amino acids. The CDR3 loop reads CASGGMTNTGELFF. CDR3 DNA: TGTGCCAGCGGGGGGATGACGAACACCGGGGAGCTGTTTTTT.

This clone was seen once. The rearrangement links TRBV28 to TRBJ2-6, with D possibly matching TRBD2 (6 bases). CDR3 length: 14 amino acids. Looked up from germline, CDR1 is MDHEN and CDR2 is SYDVKM. V was shortened by 7 bases and J by 2 bases, with 9 bases between the two germline ends. The CDR3 sequence is CASTSGAGANVLTF. The CDR3 DNA sequence: TGTGCCAGCACCTCGGGGGCTGGGGCCAACGTCCTGACTTTC. Looking up the rest from reference TRBV28 and TRBJ2-6 gives the full variable domain: DVKVTQSSRYLVKRTGEKVFLECVQDMDHENMFWYRQDPGLGLRLIYFSYDVKMKEKGDIPEGYSVSREKKERFSLILESASTNQTSMYLCASTSGAGANVLTFGAGSRLTVL.

The rearrangement uses TRBV19 and TRBJ2-7; 7 nucleotides line up with TRBD1. The J segment lost 6 bases and the V segment lost 8 bases, leaving 7 bases of the junction unmatched. From germline, CDR1 is LNHDA and CDR2 SQIVND (reference sequence). The CDR3 extends over 12 amino acids. The CDR3, as DNA: TGTGCCAGTCGACAGGGAACCTCCGAGCAGTACTTC. The encoded protein is CASRQGTSEQYF.

This rearrangement joins TRBV2 to TRBJ2-3; 13 bases are shared with TRBD2. CDR1 is SNHLY and CDR2 is FYNNEI in the germline V gene. The J segment lost 4 bases and the V segment lost 8 bases, leaving 3 bases of the junction unmatched. The CDR3 consists of 14 residues. CDR3 in amino acids: CASEGLAGADTQYF. The CDR3 region has the DNA TGTGCCAGCGAAGGACTAGCGGGAGCAGATACGCAGTATTTT.

This sequence joins TRBV6-5 and TRBJ2-7, with TRBD2 matching over 7 bases. In germline, CDR1 is MNHEY, CDR2 SVGAGI. Unmatched junction bases numbered 5, after V lost 2 bases and J lost 4 bases. The CDR3 sequence is 14 residues long. This CDR3 is CASSYGGEGYEQYF. The CDR3, as DNA: TGTGCCAGCAGTTACGGGGGGGAGGGGTACGAGCAGTACTTC.

The CDR3 here is CASTPGQGPFLEQYF. Written as DNA, the CDR3 is TGTGCCAGTACCCCGGGACAGGGACCCTTCCTGGAGCAGTACTTC. The chain uses TRBV19 and TRBJ2-7; TRBD1 agrees at 9 bases. Trimming took 7 bases from V and 7 from J; bases not matched to a gene: 14. The CDR3 runs to 15 residues. Germline-derived CDR1 and CDR2 are LNHDA and SQIVND (reference sequence).